This T cell receptor beta chain was retrieved from a study of blood T cell repertoires in COVID-19. Study as a whole: COVID-19 samples collected from the United States, Italy and Spain covered acute and convalescent phases. PBMCs, B-cell-depleted T cells, or T cells were the source of the cDNA or gDNA that made up the material.

Germline V gives CDR1 LNHNV, CDR2 YYDKDF (reference sequence). V dropped 7 bases and J dropped 0 bases, with 16 bases sitting between them. The CDR3 spans 16 residues. The assay was immunoSEQ multiplex PCR, and TCRdb's table has in-frame clones only and misses some. Seen here are 200,000 to 250,000 clones, approximately 83% observed once, and the top ten hold about 3.7%. The TCR was taken from an older woman who had recovered from COVID-19. Sequencing used PBMCs or T cells enriched from blood (not recorded which). V is TRBV15 and J is TRBJ2-4; a possible D gene is TRBD1 (7 bases). The CDR3 DNA reads as TGTGCCACCAAAGGGGGGACAGACCTAGCCAAAAACATTCAGTACTTC. Translating gives CATKGGTDLAKNIQYF.